This T cell receptor (beta chain) was captured in a study of shared clonotypes between healthy human individuals. A single count supports this clone. Its antigen is not known. From CD4+ cells came CD45RA+ naive and CD45RA-negative memory subsets. Measured with immunoSEQ multiplex PCR; TCRdb has only the in-frame clones, and not every one. The sample includes more than 850,000 clones, approximately 78% seen only once; the top ten take approximately 0.52%. Germline V gene sequence: CDR1 SGHAT, CDR2 FQNNGV. Trimming removed 1 base from V and 6 bases from J, with 10 bases in between. The CDR3 spans 14 residues. Study-wide results and caveats: There were few donors, and this limited the genetic and exposure-history diversity represented. Clonotype sharing levels among donors were expected to vary with sequencing depth.

The chain is built from TRBV11-2 and TRBJ2-1; D might be TRBD1 (5 bases). This clonotype was obtained from a man between 18 and 35 years old in good health. Some clones in this sample may be carry-over from other donors' samples. The sample consisted of memory CD4+ T cells from PBMCs. The sample's subset: CD45RA-negative fraction. The CDR3 DNA is TGTGCCAGCAGCTTAGCCTCAGGGATCAATGAGCAGTTCTTC. Its protein product is CASSLASGINEQFF.